This T cell receptor (beta chain) was documented in a study of shared clonotypes between healthy human individuals. Whole-study findings and limits: Generally, naive subsets (rather than memory subsets) showed larger estimated richness. Exclusively blood specimens were collected; tissue repertoires likely differ. A reduction in generation probabilities was seen for non-shared clonotypes relative to those shared by all four donors.

Remarks on this clone: Its cognate antigen is unknown.

Measured with immunoSEQ multiplex PCR; TCRdb has only the in-frame clones, and not every one. The sample has about 610,000 clones; around 97% are singletons. The CDR3 runs to 14 residues. CDR1 MNHEY and CDR2 SVGAGI come from the germline V gene. V shed 6 bases and J shed 0 bases, with 8 bases lying between them. Source material: naive CD4+ T cells sorted from blood. As to subset: CD45RA+ positively selected. The receptor comes from a woman in her 30s in good health. The chain employs TRBV6-5 and TRBJ1-4, with D possibly being TRBD1 (5 bases). Here the CDR3 DNA reads TGTGCCAGCAGGGGGCTTGCAACTAATGAAAAACTGTTTTTT. Its translation: CASRGLATNEKLFF.